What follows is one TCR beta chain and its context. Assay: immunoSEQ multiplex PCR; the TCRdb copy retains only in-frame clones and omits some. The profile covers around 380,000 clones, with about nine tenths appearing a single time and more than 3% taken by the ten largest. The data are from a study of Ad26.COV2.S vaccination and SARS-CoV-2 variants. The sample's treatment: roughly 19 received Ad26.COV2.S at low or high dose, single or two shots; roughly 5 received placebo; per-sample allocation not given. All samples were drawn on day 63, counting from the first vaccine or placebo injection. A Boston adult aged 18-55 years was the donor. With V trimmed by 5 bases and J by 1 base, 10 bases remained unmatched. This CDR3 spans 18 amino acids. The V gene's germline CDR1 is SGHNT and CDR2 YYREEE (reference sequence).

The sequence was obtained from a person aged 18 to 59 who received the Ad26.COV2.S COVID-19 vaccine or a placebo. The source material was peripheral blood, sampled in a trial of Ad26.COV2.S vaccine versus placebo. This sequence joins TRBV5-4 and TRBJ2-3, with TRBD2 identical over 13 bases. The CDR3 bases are TGTGCCAGCAGTACCGGGACTAGCGGGGCGATAGGCACAGATACGCAGTATTTT. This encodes CASSTGTSGAIGTDTQYF.